This T cell receptor (beta chain) was documented in a study of blood T cell repertoires in COVID-19. Study-wide background: COVID-19 samples collected from the United States, Italy and Spain covered acute and convalescent phases. Sources were T cells, B-cell-depleted T cells, or PBMCs; the material itself was cDNA or gDNA.

Repertoires were generated with immunoSEQ multiplex PCR, while TCRdb's copy carries only in-frame clones and drops some. The data hold around 220,000 clones, with roughly 80% observed a single time. Germline lookup yields CDR1 MNHEY and CDR2 SVGAGI. This CDR3 region has 15 residues. The V end was cut by 0 bases, the J end by 3 bases, with 11 bases between. This sequence was found in a woman between 40 and 50 years old with active or convalescent COVID-19. The V call is TRBV6-5, the J call TRBJ1-1; D is uncertain. What was sequenced was peripheral blood. DNA for the CDR3: TGTGCCAGCAGTTACTCGAACAGCGGGGACACTGAAGCTTTCTTT. This translates into CASSYSNSGDTEAFF.